The present T cell receptor (beta chain) was sequenced within a study of blood T cell repertoires in COVID-19. Repertoires were generated with immunoSEQ multiplex PCR, while TCRdb's copy carries only in-frame clones and drops some. The data contain about 53,000 clones, approximately 82% of them singletons. This clone was counted once. Trimming removed 6 bases from V and 6 bases from J, with 12 bases in between. Per germline, CDR1 SGHDT and CDR2 YYEEEE. The CDR3 length is 12 residues. The receptor comes from a human donor in a cohort sampled during active COVID-19. Source material: peripheral blood. The chain uses TRBV5-6 and TRBJ1-2; D is perhaps TRBD1 (6 bases). The CDR3 spells CASTRRTDGYTF. DNA for the CDR3: TGTGCCAGCACCCGTCGGACAGATGGCTACACCTTC.